This T cell receptor beta chain was sequenced in a study of blood T cell repertoires in COVID-19 (TCRdb year 2020). With regard to the full study: Samples from collaborators originated in the United States, Italy and Spain and spanned both the acute and convalescent phases of COVID-19. The prospective study material was composed of cDNA or gDNA derived from T cells, B-cell-depleted T cells, or PBMCs. The dataset comprised deeply sampled blood TCRbeta repertoires from subjects exposed to, actively infected with, or recovered from COVID-19. The repertoires were made available in a free public database intended to serve as a resource for research on the immune response to SARS-CoV-2. Samples came from the ongoing ImmuneRACE study (first 160 participants) plus 1,254 subjects from 6 global collaborators. The sample metadata nearly always contained a de-identified subject ID, COVID-19 status, age in years and sex. Where available, HLA class I and class II types were obtained from metadata supplied by the sample provider rather than from assay-based typing. General conclusions and limits of the study: How much clinical and demographic metadata was included differed by source and by participant, and the metadata was provided uncurated.

The immunoSEQ Assay, a bias-controlled multiplex PCR, was used to amplify TCRbeta CDR3 regions from genomic DNA. Processing in the source paper ran as follows. The number of nucleated cells in each sample was estimated from the amplification of reference gene primers within the assay. To quantify the absolute abundance of each unique TCRbeta CDR3 rearrangement, sequence reads were collapsed and filtered. Productive Simpson clonality was computed per sample as the square root of Simpson's diversity index over productive rearrangements. In TCRdb, the immuneACCESS table is reduced to in-frame sequences with V and J assigned. These tables do not hold every clone; where another copy was compared, an unresolved V gene accounts for under half, and the others remain unexplained. Clonal size and the V and J genes are those of that table, whereas D and trimming came from the DNA. This sample gives a few hundred thousand clones in total; 86% of them show up just once. 3.5% to 4% of the sample belongs to the ten largest clones.

Of note for this clone: Its cognate antigen has yet to be identified. No qualities accompany the bases; no much larger clone lies one base away.

From the cysteine through the phenylalanine, the CDR3 covers 16 amino acids. Just the 48-base CDR3 DNA is kept, in frame starting at base 1. V sheds 2 bases and J sheds 3 bases, leaving 17 bases between their ends. Taken from the germline V gene, the CDR1 and CDR2 loops are SNHLY and FYNNEI. Collaborating institutions collected whole blood in K2EDTA tubes following their own protocols. For TCRbeta analysis, collaborators shipped samples in one of three forms: frozen whole blood, isolated PBMCs, or DNA extracted from either of those sample types. This chain is built from TRBV2 and TRBJ2-7, with no confidently assigned D gene. This clonotype originated in a young man with active or convalescent COVID-19. The material sequenced was peripheral blood. The CDR3 reads as follows: CASSESLVSHGYEQYF. The nucleotides are TGTGCCAGCAGTGAATCTTTAGTGTCCCACGGCTACGAGCAGTACTTC.